This TCR beta chain came from a study of T cell responses to AZD1222 COVID-19 vaccine. Study results and caveats: Nearly half of spike-specific TCRs reportedly target unmutated variant regions. At study baseline, merely five or six AZD1222 recipients were seropositive.

Profiled with immunoSEQ multiplex PCR; TCRdb holds only in-frame clones, not every one. This table has 75,000 to 95,000 clones, less than 85% appearing once. Germline-derived CDR1 and CDR2 are SGHTA and FQGTGA. The CDR3 length is 13 residues. V lost 3 bases to trimming and J lost 8 bases, with 13 bases between them. This clone was seen ten or more times. Its antigen is undetermined. J is TRBJ1-2 and V is TRBV7-3, with D possibly being TRBD1 (5 bases). The TCR comes from an adult who received the AZD1222 COVID-19 vaccine. The input for sequencing was peripheral blood, taken 28 days after the second AZD1222 dose. In nucleotides, the CDR3 is TGTGCCAGCAGCTTGAGGGACCGCTCCGGCTACACCTTC. Protein: CASSLRDRSGYTF.